Listed below are T cell receptor beta chains from one sample, sequenced in a study of cytomegalovirus exposure and HLA in healthy donors. Profiling relied on immunoSEQ multiplex PCR, and the TCRdb table lists in-frame clones only, not all of them. The repertoire holds around 200,000 clones, approximately 90% seen once, with roughly 1% in the top ten. Sequencing input: PBMCs. The origin of the receptors is a woman aged 18-30 years in good health and CMV-seronegative. CDR3s include the opening cysteine and the closing phenylalanine or tryptophan. The D gene is left open where the match is weak. The listing skips clone size in some rows; elsewhere it reads once, few, many or a size class.

V: TRBV7-2; D: .; size: .; J: TRBJ1-5; DNA: TGTGCCAGCAGCTTTAACAGCTTAGGTCAGCCCCAGCATTTT; CDR3: CASSFNSLGQPQHF
V: TRBV13; D: .; size: once; J: TRBJ2-1; DNA: TGTGCCAGCAGCTCTCCTTACAATGAGCAGTTCTTC; CDR3: CASSSPYNEQFF
V: TRBV18; D: .; size: .; J: TRBJ1-1; DNA: TGTGCCAGCTCACCCACTCTCCCTGAAGCTTTCTTT; CDR3: CASSPTLPEAFF
V: TRBV4-1; D: TRBD2; size: once; J: TRBJ2-1; DNA: TGCGCCAGCAGCCACCAGGGACTAGCGGGGGACAATGAGCAGTTCTTC; CDR3: CASSHQGLAGDNEQFF
V: TRBV6-5; D: .; size: .; J: TRBJ1-1; DNA: TGTGCCAGCAGCCCAATTGGAACAGGGAACACTGAAGCTTTCTTT; CDR3: CASSPIGTGNTEAFF
V: TRBV18; D: TRBD1; size: .; J: TRBJ1-3; DNA: TGTGCCAGCTTCCCGGGACAGGGCTCTGGAAACACCATATATTTT; CDR3: CASFPGQGSGNTIYF
V: TRBV5-4; D: TRBD2; size: few; J: TRBJ2-5; DNA: TGTGCCAGCAGCCTAACAGCGGGAGGGGTAGAGACCCAGTACTTC; CDR3: CASSLTAGGVETQYF
V: TRBV5-1; D: .; size: .; J: TRBJ2-1; DNA: TGCGCCAGCAGCCAGAGGTTTCCTAGTGACAATGAGCAGTTCTTC; CDR3: CASSQRFPSDNEQFF
V: TRBV9; D: TRBD1; size: .; J: TRBJ2-7; DNA: TGTGCCAGCAGCACCAGGAACCGGGACAGATCCTCCTACGAGCAGTACTTC; CDR3: CASSTRNRDRSSYEQYF
V: TRBV4-3; D: TRBD2; size: .; J: TRBJ2-7; DNA: TGCGCCAGCAGCCGGGGACTAGCGGGGAACTCCTACGAGCAGTACTTC; CDR3: CASSRGLAGNSYEQYF
V: TRBV20-1; D: .; size: .; J: TRBJ2-7; DNA: TGCAGTGCCGGAGGTGGGGACGAGCAGTACTTC; CDR3: CSAGGGDEQYF
V: TRBV19; D: TRBD1; size: .; J: TRBJ1-2; DNA: TGTGCCAGTAGTATCAACAGGGGCTATGGCTACACCTTC; CDR3: CASSINRGYGYTF
V: TRBV10-3; D: .; size: few; J: TRBJ2-1; DNA: TGTGCCATCAGCGAGCAACGGGGTGGGGTCAATGAGCAGTTCTTC; CDR3: CAISEQRGGVNEQFF
V: TRBV5-1; D: TRBD2; size: .; J: TRBJ2-3; DNA: TGCGCCAGCACTCGGACTAGCGGGAACTTCGTAGATACGCAGTATTTT; CDR3: CASTRTSGNFVDTQYF
V: TRBV7-2; D: TRBD2; size: .; J: TRBJ2-5; DNA: TGTGCCAGCAGTCCTAGCGGGAGGCTTTTGGGGGAGACCCAGTACTTC; CDR3: CASSPSGRLLGETQYF
V: TRBV19; D: .; size: .; J: TRBJ1-2; DNA: TGTGCCAGTACCCTCGCCGACAGAAACTATGGCTACACCTTC; CDR3: CASTLADRNYGYTF
V: TRBV10-1; D: TRBD2; size: .; J: TRBJ2-3; DNA: TGCGCCAGCAGTGAGGGTAGCGGGGGGCGGAATACGCAGTATTTT; CDR3: CASSEGSGGRNTQYF
V: TRBV7-9; D: TRBD1; size: .; J: TRBJ2-5; DNA: TGTGCCAGCAGCTCCTCGACCGGGACAGGGCCTGGGGCCCAGTACTTC; CDR3: CASSSSTGTGPGAQYF
V: TRBV2; D: .; size: .; J: TRBJ1-2; DNA: TGTGCCAGCGGGGGCAGCTATGGCTACACCTTC; CDR3: CASGGSYGYTF
V: TRBV19; D: .; size: .; J: TRBJ2-5; DNA: TGTGCCAGTAGTACTCAAGAGACCCAGTACTTC; CDR3: CASSTQETQYF
V: TRBV5-1; D: TRBD2; size: .; J: TRBJ2-5; DNA: TGCGCCAGCAGCTTCGGGACTAGCGGGAGGGAGACCCAGTACTTC; CDR3: CASSFGTSGRETQYF
V: TRBV19; D: .; size: .; J: TRBJ1-2; DNA: TGTGCCAGTATATCCCCACTCAAAGCAAACTATGGCTACACCTTC; CDR3: CASISPLKANYGYTF
V: TRBV2; D: .; size: .; J: TRBJ1-5; DNA: TGTGCCAGCAGTGAACTCAGGGTCAATCAGCCCCAGCATTTT; CDR3: CASSELRVNQPQHF
V: TRBV14; D: TRBD1; size: .; J: TRBJ1-6; DNA: TGTGCCAGCAGCCAGTTGGGACAGGGATCCAATTCACCCCTCCACTTT; CDR3: CASSQLGQGSNSPLHF
V: TRBV5-6; D: TRBD1; size: .; J: TRBJ1-6; DNA: TGTGCCAGCAGCCTTGACAGGGCGGATTCACCCCTCCACTTT; CDR3: CASSLDRADSPLHF
V: TRBV7-2; D: TRBD1; size: .; J: TRBJ2-7; DNA: TGTGCCAGCAGCTTAGGGGGCTCGGGACAGTCCTACGAGCAGTACTTC; CDR3: CASSLGGSGQSYEQYF
V: TRBV6-5; D: .; size: once; J: TRBJ1-5; DNA: TGTGCCAGCAGACCCGGACAGCGAGAACAGCCCCAGCATTTT; CDR3: CASRPGQREQPQHF
V: TRBV7-8; D: .; size: once; J: TRBJ2-1; DNA: TGTGCCAGCAGCCCCGGACGGGACATCATATACGGGCAGTTCTTC; CDR3: CASSPGRDIIYGQFF
V: TRBV27; D: TRBD2; size: once; J: TRBJ2-1; DNA: TGTGCCAGCAGCCCCTTAGGGCGGGGGGCCGACAATGAGCAGTTCTTC; CDR3: CASSPLGRGADNEQFF
V: TRBV30; D: .; size: few; J: TRBJ1-3; DNA: TGTGCCTCAGTAGGACAGCGGGGAAACACCATATATTTT; CDR3: CASVGQRGNTIYF
V: TRBV7-6; D: TRBD2; size: once; J: TRBJ2-1; DNA: TGTGCCAGCAGCCCGCGACCGGGACTAGTCATGAGCTCCTACAATGAGCAGTTCTTC; CDR3: CASSPRPGLVMSSYNEQFF
V: TRBV5-6; D: TRBD1; size: .; J: TRBJ2-7; DNA: TGTGCCAGCAGCTTGGACAGGGGCCACGAGCAGTACTTC; CDR3: CASSLDRGHEQYF
V: TRBV19; D: TRBD1; size: .; J: TRBJ1-2; DNA: TGTGCCATATCGGACAGGGTCGGTTTAGGCTACACCTTC; CDR3: CAISDRVGLGYTF
V: TRBV4-2; D: TRBD1; size: .; J: TRBJ2-2; DNA: TGTGCCAGCAGCCAAAAGCCCGGACAGGGGATGACCGGGGAGCTGTTTTTT; CDR3: CASSQKPGQGMTGELFF
V: TRBV7-2; D: .; size: .; J: TRBJ2-2; DNA: TGTGCCAGCAGCTTATATGACAGCTACACCGGGGAGCTGTTTTTT; CDR3: CASSLYDSYTGELFF
V: TRBV11-3; D: .; size: .; J: TRBJ2-7; DNA: TGTGCCAGCAGCCCGCGGCGGGCAGGAATCTACGAGCAGTACTTC; CDR3: CASSPRRAGIYEQYF
V: TRBV25-1; D: .; size: .; J: TRBJ2-2; DNA: TGTGCCAGTCAAGGCAGGTTATTCACCGGGGAGCTGTTTTTT; CDR3: CASQGRLFTGELFF
V: TRBV7-9; D: TRBD2; size: once; J: TRBJ2-7; DNA: TGTGCCAGCAGCTTAGCTTTGGCGGGAGGGGAACTACACTACGAGCAGTACTTC; CDR3: CASSLALAGGELHYEQYF
V: TRBV2; D: TRBD1; size: .; J: TRBJ2-5; DNA: TGTGCCAGTAGGACTCGGACAGGGGGAGAAGAGACCCAGTACTTC; CDR3: CASRTRTGGEETQYF
V: TRBV30; D: TRBD2; size: .; J: TRBJ2-1; DNA: TGTGCCTCAAGGGAGGGTTGGTACAATGAGCAGTTCTTC; CDR3: CASREGWYNEQFF
V: TRBV6-5; D: TRBD1; size: .; J: TRBJ1-2; DNA: TGTGCCAGCATGGGACAGGGGGCGAATCGATATGGCTACACCTTC; CDR3: CASMGQGANRYGYTF
V: TRBV27; D: TRBD1; size: .; J: TRBJ2-7; DNA: TGTGCCAGCAGCTCCGGGACAGGGCTCTACGAGCAGTACTTC; CDR3: CASSSGTGLYEQYF
V: TRBV30; D: .; size: .; J: TRBJ2-1; DNA: TGTGCCTGGGGACCCGGGACTGGTAACAATGAGCAGTTCTTC; CDR3: CAWGPGTGNNEQFF
V: TRBV7-9; D: TRBD2; size: .; J: TRBJ2-5; DNA: TGTGCCAGCAGCCTCACGACTAGCGGGGAAAACCAAGAGACCCAGTACTTC; CDR3: CASSLTTSGENQETQYF
V: TRBV6-5; D: TRBD1; size: once; J: TRBJ1-6; DNA: TGTGCCAGCAGTTACTCTGGGACAGGGGACTCACCCCTCCACTTT; CDR3: CASSYSGTGDSPLHF
V: TRBV5-4; D: .; size: .; J: TRBJ2-2; DNA: TGTGCCAGCAGCTTGGGTACACCCATAAACACCGGGGAGCTGTTTTTT; CDR3: CASSLGTPINTGELFF
V: TRBV18; D: TRBD1; size: .; J: TRBJ2-7; DNA: TGTGCCAGCTCACGGACAGGGTGGTACGAGCAGTACTTC; CDR3: CASSRTGWYEQYF
V: TRBV11-3; D: TRBD2; size: .; J: TRBJ2-3; DNA: TGTGCCAGCAGCTTAATCCTAGCGGCTGCAGATACGCAGTATTTT; CDR3: CASSLILAAADTQYF
V: TRBV19; D: .; size: .; J: TRBJ1-4; DNA: TGTGCCAGTAGTAGGGCGGGGGCCCTTAGCGAAAAACTGTTTTTT; CDR3: CASSRAGALSEKLFF
V: TRBV23-1; D: TRBD1; size: .; J: TRBJ2-1; DNA: TGCGCCAGCAGTCCCAGGTTGACAGGGGGCAATGAGCAGTTCTTC; CDR3: CASSPRLTGGNEQFF
V: TRBV5-1; D: TRBD1; size: .; J: TRBJ1-1; DNA: TGCGCCAGCAGCTTGGAAGGGGGCGGGAACACTGAAGCTTTCTTT; CDR3: CASSLEGGGNTEAFF
V: TRBV11-3; D: TRBD2; size: .; J: TRBJ2-3; DNA: TGTGCCAGCAGCTTAGGACTAGCGGGCATTGATACGCAGTATTTT; CDR3: CASSLGLAGIDTQYF
V: TRBV4-3; D: TRBD1; size: .; J: TRBJ1-2; DNA: TGCGCCAGCAGCCCGACTGGACAGGTTGATGGCTACACCTTC; CDR3: CASSPTGQVDGYTF
V: TRBV7-9; D: .; size: .; J: TRBJ2-5; DNA: TGTGCCAGCAGCCCCCGATCGGGGCGGGGCCAAGAGACCCAGTACTTC; CDR3: CASSPRSGRGQETQYF
V: TRBV5-1; D: .; size: .; J: TRBJ1-1; DNA: TGCGCCAGCAGCTTTTCAGACGGGGGGATGAACACTGAAGCTTTCTTT; CDR3: CASSFSDGGMNTEAFF
V: TRBV7-7; D: .; size: .; J: TRBJ2-5; DNA: TGTGCCAGCAGCTTAGCGGGAGAGCAAGAGACCCAGTACTTC; CDR3: CASSLAGEQETQYF
V: TRBV7-2; D: TRBD2; size: .; J: TRBJ2-4; DNA: TGTGCCAGCAGCTCCCTAGCGGGAGTTTTTCGGGGCAAAAACATTCAGTACTTC; CDR3: CASSSLAGVFRGKNIQYF